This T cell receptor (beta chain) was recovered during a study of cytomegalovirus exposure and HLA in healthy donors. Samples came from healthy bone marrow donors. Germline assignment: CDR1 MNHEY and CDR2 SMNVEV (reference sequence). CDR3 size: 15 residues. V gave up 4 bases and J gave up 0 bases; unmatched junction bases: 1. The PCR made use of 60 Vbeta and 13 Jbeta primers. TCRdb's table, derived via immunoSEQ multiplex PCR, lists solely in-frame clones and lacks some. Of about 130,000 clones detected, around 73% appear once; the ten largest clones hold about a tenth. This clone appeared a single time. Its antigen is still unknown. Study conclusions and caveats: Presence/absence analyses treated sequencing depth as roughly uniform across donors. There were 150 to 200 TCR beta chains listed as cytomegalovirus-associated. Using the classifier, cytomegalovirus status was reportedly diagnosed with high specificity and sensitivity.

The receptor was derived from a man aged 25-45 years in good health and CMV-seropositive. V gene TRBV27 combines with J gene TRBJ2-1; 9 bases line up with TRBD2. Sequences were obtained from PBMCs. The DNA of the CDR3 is TGTGCCAGCAGTTCGACTAGCGGCTCCTACAATGAGCAGTTCTTC. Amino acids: CASSSTSGSYNEQFF.